One TCR beta chain is described in this entry. As yet, its antigen is unknown. This sample stems from a study of siplizumab effects on memory and regulatory T cells. Study-level findings and limits: Unstimulated subset assignment was obtained for only a minor fraction of alloreactive clones. Naive T cells apparently outstripped memory cells in diversity and seemed major alloresponse contributors.

Germline values: CDR1 SGHVS, CDR2 FQNEAQ. This CDR3 is built from 14 residues. The V end lost 0 bases, the J end lost 3 bases, and 9 bases lay between the germline ends. Sequencing used immunoSEQ multiplex PCR; TCRdb keeps in-frame clones, though not all of them. The data contain about 50,000 clones, approximately 84% of them singletons. This sequence was found in a human donor in good health. The chain links TRBV7-8 to TRBJ2-7; no clear D. The sequencing sample was made of naive CD8+ T cells sorted from blood. The CDR3 region has the DNA TGTGCCAGCAGCTTAGCGCCCATACTCTACGAGCAGTACTTC. Amino acids: CASSLAPILYEQYF.